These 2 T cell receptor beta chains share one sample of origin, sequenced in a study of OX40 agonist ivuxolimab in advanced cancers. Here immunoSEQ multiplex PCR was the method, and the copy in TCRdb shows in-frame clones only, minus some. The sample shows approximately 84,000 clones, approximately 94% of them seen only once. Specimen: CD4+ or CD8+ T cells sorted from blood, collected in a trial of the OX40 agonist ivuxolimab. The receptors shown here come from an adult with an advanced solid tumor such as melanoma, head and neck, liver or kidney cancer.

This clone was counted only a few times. DNA of the CDR3: TGCAGCGTTGAGTCGGCTAGCACAGATACGCAGTATTTT. This codes for CSVESASTDTQYF. The chain employs TRBV29-1 and TRBJ2-3; D remains unclear. The CDR3 has 13 amino acids. Trimming shortened V by 3 bases and J by 0 bases, and 7 bases separated the two germline ends. Germline V CDR1 and CDR2: SQVTM, ANQGSEA.

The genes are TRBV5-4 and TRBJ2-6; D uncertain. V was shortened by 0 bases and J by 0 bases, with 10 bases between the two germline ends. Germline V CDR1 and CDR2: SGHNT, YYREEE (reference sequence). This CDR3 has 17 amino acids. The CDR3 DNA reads TGTGCCAGCAGCTTGGGAGGACCCGTCTCTGGGGCCAACGTCCTGACTTTC. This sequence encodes CASSLGGPVSGANVLTF.